This TCR beta chain was retrieved from a study of blood T cell repertoires in COVID-19. Study-wide context: Some COVID-19 samples were acute and others convalescent; all came from the United States, Italy and Spain. PBMCs, B-cell-depleted T cells, or T cells were the source of the cDNA or gDNA that made up the material.

Germline-derived CDR1 and CDR2 are SGHKS and YYEKEE (reference sequence). V lost 4 bases, J lost 3 bases, and 16 bases lay in between. The CDR3 is 16 residues long. Clones were sequenced by immunoSEQ multiplex PCR, and TCRdb holds only the in-frame ones, with some missing. The sample yields some 42,000 clones, approximately 88% seen once. The rearrangement links TRBV5-5 to TRBJ2-2, with unresolved D. Sequencing was performed on peripheral blood. The TCR was taken from a human donor in a cohort sampled during active COVID-19. The CDR3, as DNA: TGTGCCAGCAGCCCAAGTCCACTCAAACACACCGGGGAGCTGTTTTTT. Amino acids: CASSPSPLKHTGELFF. The full variable domain, rest sourced from reference TRBV5-5 and TRBJ2-2, is DAGVTQSPTHLIKTRGQQVTLRCSPISGHKSVSWYQQVLGQGPQFIFQYYEKEERGRGNFPDRFSARQFPNYSSELNVNALLLGDSALYLCASSPSPLKHTGELFFGEGSRLTVL.